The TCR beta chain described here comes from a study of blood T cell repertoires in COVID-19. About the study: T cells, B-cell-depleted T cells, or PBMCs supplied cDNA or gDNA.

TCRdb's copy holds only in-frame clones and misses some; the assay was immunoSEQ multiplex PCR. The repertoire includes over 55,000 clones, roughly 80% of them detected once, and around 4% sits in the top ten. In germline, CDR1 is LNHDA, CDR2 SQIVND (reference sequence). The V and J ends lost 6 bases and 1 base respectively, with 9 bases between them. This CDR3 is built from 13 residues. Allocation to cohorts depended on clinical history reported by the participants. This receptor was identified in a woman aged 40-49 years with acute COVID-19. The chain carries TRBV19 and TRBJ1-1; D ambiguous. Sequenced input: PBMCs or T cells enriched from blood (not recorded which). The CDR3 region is CASRWARNTEAFF. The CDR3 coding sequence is TGTGCCAGTAGATGGGCTCGGAACACTGAAGCTTTCTTT. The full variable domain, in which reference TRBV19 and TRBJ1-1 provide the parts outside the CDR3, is DGGITQSPKYLFRKEGQNVTLSCEQNLNHDAMYWYRQDPGQGLRLIYYSQIVNDFQKGDIAEGYSVSREKKESFPLTVTSAQKNPTAFYLCASRWARNTEAFFGQGTRLTVV.